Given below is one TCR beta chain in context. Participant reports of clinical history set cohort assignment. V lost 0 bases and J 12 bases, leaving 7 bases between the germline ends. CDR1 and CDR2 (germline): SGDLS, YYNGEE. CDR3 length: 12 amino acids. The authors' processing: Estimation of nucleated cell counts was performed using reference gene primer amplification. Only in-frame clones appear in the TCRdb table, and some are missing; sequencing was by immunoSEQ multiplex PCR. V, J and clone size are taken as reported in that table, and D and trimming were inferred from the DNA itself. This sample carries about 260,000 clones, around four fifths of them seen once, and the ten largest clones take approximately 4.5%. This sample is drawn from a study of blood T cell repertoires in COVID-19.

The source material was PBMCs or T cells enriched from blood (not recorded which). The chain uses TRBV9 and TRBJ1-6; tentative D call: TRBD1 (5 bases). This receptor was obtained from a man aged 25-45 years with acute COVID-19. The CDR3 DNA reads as TGTGCCAGCAGCGTAGCAGGGCGACCCCTCCACTTT. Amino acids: CASSVAGRPLHF.